A selection of T cell receptor beta chains follows, all from one sample in a study of blood T cell repertoires in COVID-19. Data came from immunoSEQ multiplex PCR; TCRdb stores just in-frame clones and leaves some out. The sample records some 200,000 clones, approximately 81% being singletons. Sample: peripheral blood. These receptors all stem from a woman in her seventies with COVID-19, enrolled during active disease. CDR3s include the opening cysteine and the closing phenylalanine or tryptophan. The D gene is left open where the match is weak. Size values are once, few and many counts, or a class for expanded clones, and some rows have none.

CDR3 DNA,CDR3 protein,CDR3 length,clone size,D gene,J gene,V gene
TGTGCCAGCTCATGGGACAGGGGACCCACAGATACGCAGTATTTT,CASSWDRGPTDTQYF,15,NA,TRBD1,TRBJ2-3,TRBV18
TGCAGCGTTGCTCGAGCGGGAGGCCACTACAATGAGCAGTTCTTC,CSVARAGGHYNEQFF,15,NA,TRBD2,TRBJ2-1,TRBV29-1
TGTGCCTGGAGCCTGGGACAGCCAAACACTGAAGCTTTCTTT,CAWSLGQPNTEAFF,14,NA,TRBD1,TRBJ1-1,TRBV30
TGTGCCAGTAGTATAGGGACAGGCTCTGGGGCCAACGTCCTGACTTTC,CASSIGTGSGANVLTF,16,NA,TRBD1,TRBJ2-6,TRBV19
TGTGCCAGCAGTTACTTTGCTCCCCCGCGGACTGAAGCTTTCTTT,CASSYFAPPRTEAFF,15,once,NA,TRBJ1-1,TRBV6-6
TGTGCCAGTAGTATTGCGGGAGCAATACACTCCTACAATGAGCAGTTCTTC,CASSIAGAIHSYNEQFF,17,NA,TRBD2,TRBJ2-1,TRBV19
TGTGCCAGCAGCTTAAGGGGGGGCTTTGACAATGAGCAGTTCTTC,CASSLRGGFDNEQFF,15,NA,NA,TRBJ2-1,TRBV7-3
TGTGCCAGCAGCCACAGGGGCGGGGAGCTGTTTTTT,CASSHRGGELFF,12,once,TRBD1,TRBJ2-2,TRBV6-5
TGTGCCAGCAGCAAATCCAGGAGGCGGGTCGGAGAGACCCAGTACTTC,CASSKSRRRVGETQYF,16,NA,NA,TRBJ2-5,TRBV21-1
TGTGCCAGCAGTGAACCGAGGTGGCAGGGGCCCAACTATGGCTACACCTTC,CASSEPRWQGPNYGYTF,17,NA,NA,TRBJ1-2,TRBV25-1
TGTGCCAGCTCACCACTCCCACAGGGAGCCACAGATACGCAGTATTTT,CASSPLPQGATDTQYF,16,NA,NA,TRBJ2-3,TRBV18
TGTGCCACCGCGGGATCCAAAAACATTCAGTACTTC,CATAGSKNIQYF,12,NA,NA,TRBJ2-4,TRBV10-3
TGTGCCAGCAGCCGCGCGCAAAAGAACACCGGGGAGCTGTTTTTT,CASSRAQKNTGELFF,15,once,NA,TRBJ2-2,TRBV7-3
TGTGCCAGCCTCGGCGGATTTTTGTTGAACACTGAAGCTTTCTTT,CASLGGFLLNTEAFF,15,NA,NA,TRBJ1-1,TRBV5-6
TGCGCCAGCTCCCCGCGAGGTTATCAAGAGACCCAGTACTTC,CASSPRGYQETQYF,14,NA,NA,TRBJ2-5,TRBV5-1
TGTGCCAGCAGTTTGTCCCGGGATTACAATCAGCCCCAGCATTTT,CASSLSRDYNQPQHF,15,few,NA,TRBJ1-5,TRBV27
TGTGCCAGCAGTGGACAGGGGGAAGGAACTGAAGCTTTCTTT,CASSGQGEGTEAFF,14,NA,TRBD1,TRBJ1-1,TRBV7-9
TGTGCCAGCAGCCACGGGACAGGCAGCAATCAGCCCCAGCATTTT,CASSHGTGSNQPQHF,15,NA,TRBD1,TRBJ1-5,TRBV3-1/TRBV3-2
TGTGCCGCGAGTTGGGGGGACGAGCAGTTCTTC,CAASWGDEQFF,11,NA,NA,TRBJ2-1,TRBV7-9
TGTGCCAGCAGCTTGGGGAGCGGGATCTCCTACGAGCAGTACTTC,CASSLGSGISYEQYF,15,NA,TRBD2,TRBJ2-7,TRBV5-4
TGTGCCAGCAGGGGGACAGGCGGAGAAAAACTGTTTTTT,CASRGTGGEKLFF,13,once,TRBD1,TRBJ1-4,TRBV11-2
TGTGCCAGCAGCTCGCCGGGACAGTTTAATACGCAGTATTTT,CASSSPGQFNTQYF,14,NA,TRBD1,TRBJ2-3,TRBV5-4
TGTGCCAGTAGTAAAACAGGGGTCGGCCACGAGCAGTACTTC,CASSKTGVGHEQYF,14,NA,TRBD1,TRBJ2-7,TRBV19
TGTGCCAGCAGCCGCCCCCAGGGGTTTAATGAGCAGTTCTTC,CASSRPQGFNEQFF,14,NA,NA,TRBJ2-1,TRBV6-2/TRBV6-3
TGCGCCAGCAGCTTGACAGGGGGGAACACTGAAGCTTTCTTT,CASSLTGGNTEAFF,14,NA,TRBD1,TRBJ1-1,TRBV5-1
TGTGCCAGCAATTTTGGGGCATCGCGGCACGAGCAGTACTTC,CASNFGASRHEQYF,14,NA,NA,TRBJ2-7,TRBV2
TGTGCCAGTAGTAGGTCGGGAGGCCCCTACGAGCAGTACTTC,CASSRSGGPYEQYF,14,NA,TRBD2,TRBJ2-7,TRBV19
TGTGCCAGCGCCTCGCGTTTTCAAGAGACCCAGTACTTC,CASASRFQETQYF,13,NA,NA,TRBJ2-5,TRBV19
TGCGCCAGCAGCTCGCAGGGTGGGTCTGGCGAAGCTTTCTTT,CASSSQGGSGEAFF,14,NA,NA,TRBJ1-1,TRBV5-1
TGTGCCAGCAGCTTGCGGCTAGCGGAGACCCAGTACTTC,CASSLRLAETQYF,13,NA,NA,TRBJ2-5,TRBV7-2
TGTGCCAGCAGTTTATCGTCCCTAGCGGGGAAAACAACGAGCTCCTACGAGCAGTACTTC,CASSLSSLAGKTTSSYEQYF,20,once,TRBD2,TRBJ2-7,TRBV27
TGTGCCAGCAGCCCACTAGACAGGGTCTGGCAGCCCCAGCATTTT,CASSPLDRVWQPQHF,15,few,TRBD1,TRBJ1-5,TRBV7-2
TGTGCCAGCACTGGGACAGGCGTGAACACTGAAGCTTTCTTT,CASTGTGVNTEAFF,14,NA,TRBD1,TRBJ1-1,TRBV2
TGCGCCAGCAGCTCCCGGCTAGACTTCAATGAGCAGTTCTTC,CASSSRLDFNEQFF,14,NA,NA,TRBJ2-1,TRBV5-1
TGTGCCAGCAGGGAACCCTGGAGCTCCTATAATTCACCCCTCCACTTT,CASREPWSSYNSPLHF,16,NA,NA,TRBJ1-6,TRBV6-6
TGTGCCAGCAGCGCGGACAGGGGGTCCCTTAATTCACCCCTCCACTTT,CASSADRGSLNSPLHF,16,NA,TRBD1,TRBJ1-6,TRBV5-6
TGTGCCAGCAGCCAATACCGACAGCAAGAGACCCAGTACTTC,CASSQYRQQETQYF,14,NA,NA,TRBJ2-5,TRBV14
TGTGCCAGCAGCGATCAGAACACTGAAGCTTTCTTT,CASSDQNTEAFF,12,NA,NA,TRBJ1-1,TRBV9
TGTGCCAGCAGTCCGACCCGGGACAGGCAAGGCTACACCTTC,CASSPTRDRQGYTF,14,few,TRBD1,TRBJ1-2,TRBV6-5
TGTGCCAGCAGTGCGGGACAGGGGGGCGTGCGTGAAAAACTGTTTTTT,CASSAGQGGVREKLFF,16,few,TRBD1,TRBJ1-4,TRBV25-1
TGTGCCAGCAGTGACAAACGGGAGCAGTACTTC,CASSDKREQYF,11,once,NA,TRBJ2-7,TRBV2
TGCAGCGTTTTAGTCGACAGGGTGGACACTGAAGCTTTCTTT,CSVLVDRVDTEAFF,14,NA,TRBD1,TRBJ1-1,TRBV29-1
TGTGCCAGCGCGGGACTAGCGCCCCAAGAGACCCAGTACTTC,CASAGLAPQETQYF,14,NA,TRBD2,TRBJ2-5,TRBV3-1/TRBV3-2
TGCGCCAGCAGCTCCGCCCGGACAGGGAACACTGAAGCTTTCTTT,CASSSARTGNTEAFF,15,NA,TRBD1,TRBJ1-1,TRBV5-1
TGTGCCAGCAGTAGAGCCCTGAGCAGGGCGAACACTGAAGCTTTCTTT,CASSRALSRANTEAFF,16,NA,NA,TRBJ1-1,TRBV28
TGTGCCAGCAGTTACTTACAGGTTAATCAGCCCCAGCATTTT,CASSYLQVNQPQHF,14,few,NA,TRBJ1-5,TRBV6-2/TRBV6-3
TGTGCCTGGAGTGCGAAAGGTAGCGGGAACTACGAGCAGTACTTC,CAWSAKGSGNYEQYF,15,NA,TRBD2,TRBJ2-7,TRBV30
TGTGCCAGCAGTTTTCTGTTGACAGACCGCTCGGTGGACACTGAAGCTTTCTTT,CASSFLLTDRSVDTEAFF,18,NA,NA,TRBJ1-1,TRBV28
TGTGCCAGCAGTTACTCACGGGTAGATACGCAGTATTTT,CASSYSRVDTQYF,13,NA,NA,TRBJ2-3,TRBV6-5